This T cell receptor (beta chain) was sequenced during a study of T cell responses to AZD1222 COVID-19 vaccine. General study points: A rise in Spike-specific TCR breadth and depth followed two AZD1222 doses.

Repertoires were generated with immunoSEQ multiplex PCR, while TCRdb's copy carries only in-frame clones and drops some. Here the sample spans more than 70,000 clones, 75% to 95% being singletons. Recipients boosted at about 4 weeks or about 12 weeks are pooled. From germline, CDR1 is SGHDT and CDR2 YYEEEE. Trimming cost V 0 bases and J 3 bases, with 12 bases left between them. This CDR3 is built from 15 residues. The table lists this clone with a few counts. The antigen remains undetermined. The sequencing here drew on peripheral blood, taken 28 days after the second AZD1222 dose. The receptor was isolated from an adult who received the AZD1222 COVID-19 vaccine. The gene calls are TRBV5-6 and TRBJ1-2; D unclear. The DNA for the CDR3 is TGTGCCAGCAGCTTGGGAGTTCCGAGGGACTATGGCTACACCTTC. Translated: CASSLGVPRDYGYTF.